The rows below give T cell receptor beta chains drawn from one sample of a study of human T cells and chemical hapten exposure. One entry per CDR3 protein, called by TCRdb with MiXCR from the 5' RACE reads. This sample carries approximately 110,000 distinct CDR3 sequences, 15% to 20% of them seen once, and the ten largest clones take around 3%. The receptor set was obtained from a human donor in good health. The CDR3 runs from the conserved cysteine through the conserved F or W. A D gene is named only where the DNA matches it firmly. Clone size is shown for a subset of rows, as once, few, many or a class of expanded clone.

j_call | v_call | d_call | cdr3_length | clone_size | cdr3_aa | cdr3_nt
TRBJ1-6 | TRBV7-8 | . | 13 | few | CASSHGVNSPLHF | TGTGCCAGCAGCCACGGGGTTAATTCACCCCTCCACTTT
TRBJ2-1 | TRBV9 | TRBD1 | 15 | . | CASSGRDRDPNEQFF | TGTGCCAGCAGCGGTCGGGACAGAGACCCGAATGAGCAGTTCTTC
TRBJ1-5 | TRBV30 | . | 15 | . | CAWRPADLYHQPQHF | TGTGCCTGGAGGCCGGCGGACCTTTATCATCAGCCCCAGCATTTT
TRBJ2-3 | TRBV24-1 | TRBD2 | 14 | . | CATSGGGRTDTQYF | TGTGCCACCAGTGGAGGCGGGAGAACAGATACGCAGTATTTT
TRBJ1-5 | TRBV6-1 | . | 15 | few | CASMRQRNSNQPQHF | TGTGCCAGCATGCGACAGAGGAATAGCAATCAGCCCCAGCATTTT
TRBJ2-1 | TRBV27 | TRBD2 | 20 | few | CASSLAGTSGWALVSDEQFF | TGTGCCAGCAGTTTGGCCGGGACTAGCGGGTGGGCCCTAGTGTCCGATGAGCAGTTCTTC
TRBJ2-6 | TRBV11-2 | . | 14 | few | CASMRGTGANVLTF | TGTGCCAGCATGCGGGGCACTGGGGCCAACGTCCTGACTTTC
TRBJ2-1 | TRBV12-5 | . | 14 | once | CASGLDIPFHEQFF | TGTGCTAGTGGTCTTGACATCCCCTTTCATGAGCAGTTCTTC
TRBJ2-7 | TRBV29-1 | . | 13 | . | CSAQIAANYEQYF | TGCAGCGCCCAGATAGCGGCGAACTACGAGCAGTACTTC
TRBJ2-1 | TRBV3-1 | TRBD2 | 15 | . | CASRPGTSGRSEQFF | TGTGCCAGCAGGCCCGGGACTAGCGGGAGAAGTGAGCAGTTCTTC
TRBJ1-1 | TRBV28 | TRBD1 | 17 | few | CASSLVGTGAFDTEAFF | TGTGCCAGCAGTTTGGTGGGGACAGGGGCGTTCGACACTGAAGCTTTCTTT
TRBJ2-1 | TRBV20-1 | . | 16 | . | CSASGRDQSSYNEQFF | TGCAGTGCTAGCGGACGGGACCAGAGCTCCTACAATGAGCAGTTCTTC
TRBJ2-7 | TRBV28 | . | 14 | few | CASSPRLPPYEQYF | TGTGCCAGCAGTCCCCGCTTGCCCCCCTACGAGCAGTACTTC
TRBJ2-7 | TRBV2 | TRBD1 | 14 | . | CASSEGQGNYEQYF | TGTGCCAGCAGTGAAGGACAGGGGAACTACGAGCAGTACTTC
TRBJ2-2 | TRBV29-1 | TRBD1 | 13 | . | CSGDRGNTGELFF | TGCAGCGGGGACAGGGGAAACACCGGGGAGCTGTTTTTT
TRBJ2-7 | TRBV11-2 | . | 12 | . | CASSTKDYEQYF | TGTGCCAGCAGCACGAAGGACTACGAGCAGTACTTC
TRBJ2-1 | TRBV27 | TRBD1 | 18 | . | CASSLPPPGQGATYEQFF | TGTGCCAGCAGTTTACCCCCCCCGGGACAGGGGGCTACGTATGAGCAGTTCTTC
TRBJ1-1 | TRBV11-3 | . | 13 | . | CASSWVTGTEAFF | TGTGCCAGCAGCTGGGTCACCGGGACAGAAGCTTTCTTT
TRBJ1-1 | TRBV20-1 | . | 15 | . | CSAVDRGGVAVVAFF | TGCAGTGCCGTCGACAGAGGAGGGGTGGCGGTAGTAGCTTTCTTT
TRBJ2-2 | TRBV2 | TRBD2 | 18 | . | CASRGLAGQDPNTGELFF | TGTGCCAGCAGGGGACTAGCGGGACAGGATCCGAACACCGGGGAGCTGTTTTTT
TRBJ2-3 | TRBV28 | TRBD2 | 16 | . | CASREELSKFTDTQYF | TGTGCCAGCCGGGAGGAGCTGTCAAAGTTCACAGATACGCAGTATTTT
TRBJ2-5 | TRBV10-1 | . | 15 | . | CASSESMAGKETQYF | TGCGCCAGCAGTGAGTCGATGGCAGGAAAAGAGACCCAGTACTTC
TRBJ1-2 | TRBV6-6 | TRBD1 | 14 | . | CASTAGGSSYGYTF | TGTGCCAGCACCGCAGGGGGCTCGAGTTATGGCTACACCTTC
TRBJ1-2 | TRBV12-3/TRBV12-4 | . | 15 | few | CASSSSVGPREGYTF | TGTGCCAGCAGTTCCTCAGTAGGGCCCCGGGAGGGCTACACCTTC
TRBJ2-7 | TRBV27 | TRBD1 | 14 | few | CASIGQGHWEEQYF | TGTGCCAGCATCGGACAGGGCCATTGGGAAGAGCAGTACTTC
TRBJ1-1 | TRBV28 | TRBD1 | 14 | . | CASKPGQGSTEAFF | TGTGCCAGCAAACCGGGACAGGGGAGCACTGAAGCTTTCTTT
TRBJ1-4 | TRBV7-9 | TRBD1 | 16 | . | CASSPWTGRQDEKLFF | TGTGCCAGCAGCCCCTGGACAGGGCGGCAGGATGAAAAACTGTTTTTT
TRBJ2-7 | TRBV9 | TRBD1 | 17 | many | CASSARPRDRDSYEQYF | TGTGCCAGCAGCGCACGCCCCCGGGACAGGGACTCCTACGAGCAGTACTTC
TRBJ1-2 | TRBV6-2/TRBV6-3 | TRBD1 | 14 | . | CASSSRTGDYGYTF | TGTGCCAGCAGCTCTCGGACAGGAGACTATGGCTACACCTTC
TRBJ2-7 | TRBV13 | . | 16 | . | CASSGTGTISSYEQYF | TGTGCCAGCAGCGGCACCGGGACGATAAGCTCCTACGAGCAGTACTTC
TRBJ1-1 | TRBV20-1 | . | 13 | . | CSASRNLNTEAFF | TGCAGTGCTTCCCGGAACCTGAACACTGAAGCTTTCTTT
TRBJ2-3 | TRBV5-1 | TRBD1 | 15 | once | CASSSQTGTTDTQYF | TGCGCCAGCAGCTCCCAGACAGGGACCACAGATACGCAGTATTTT
TRBJ2-4 | TRBV28 | . | 15 | . | CASGLAGEAKNIQYF | TGTGCCAGCGGTTTGGCAGGGGAAGCCAAAAACATTCAGTACTTC
TRBJ1-5 | TRBV2 | . | 14 | few | CASSEQLSNQPQHF | TGTGCCAGCAGTGAACAGCTTAGCAATCAGCCCCAGCATTTT
TRBJ2-3 | TRBV10-3 | . | 14 | . | CAISEGRLRGTQYF | TGTGCCATCAGTGAAGGCAGGCTGCGGGGTACGCAGTATTTT
TRBJ2-7 | TRBV4-1 | TRBD2 | 15 | . | CASTVGLAGSYEQYF | TGCGCCAGCACCGTTGGACTAGCGGGCTCCTACGAGCAGTACTTC